This T cell receptor beta chain came from a study of CD8+ T cells in alopecia areata. Findings and caveats of the study: Between patients, shared TCR sequences were less clear than in mice. This was possibly due in part to HLA diversity in the patient population. Sequencing of scalp tissue also captures the resident alphabeta T cells of normal skin. Lesional scalp exceeded normal scalp in clonality, especially in alopecia totalis/universalis.

Reverse transcribed after extraction, RNA yielded cDNA as the sequencing template. Assay used: immunoSEQ multiplex PCR; TCRdb lists only in-frame clones, some missing. There are about 150,000 clones in the sample; 62% occur only once, and 35% to 40% lies in the top ten. As regards this clone: Antigen unknown.

Sequencing used CD8+ T cells sorted from blood. This clonotype was obtained from a human donor in good health.

CDR3 in amino acids: CASRPTSGAQETQYF. CDR3 in DNA: TGTGCCAGCAGACCCACTAGCGGAGCGCAAGAGACCCAGTACTTC. The chain links TRBV7-9 to TRBJ2-5; 8 nucleotides match TRBD2. This CDR3 has 15 residues. Germline CDR1 and CDR2: SEHNR and FQNEAQ (reference sequence). V shed 6 bases, J shed 2 bases, and the junction held 8 bases outside the gene matches.